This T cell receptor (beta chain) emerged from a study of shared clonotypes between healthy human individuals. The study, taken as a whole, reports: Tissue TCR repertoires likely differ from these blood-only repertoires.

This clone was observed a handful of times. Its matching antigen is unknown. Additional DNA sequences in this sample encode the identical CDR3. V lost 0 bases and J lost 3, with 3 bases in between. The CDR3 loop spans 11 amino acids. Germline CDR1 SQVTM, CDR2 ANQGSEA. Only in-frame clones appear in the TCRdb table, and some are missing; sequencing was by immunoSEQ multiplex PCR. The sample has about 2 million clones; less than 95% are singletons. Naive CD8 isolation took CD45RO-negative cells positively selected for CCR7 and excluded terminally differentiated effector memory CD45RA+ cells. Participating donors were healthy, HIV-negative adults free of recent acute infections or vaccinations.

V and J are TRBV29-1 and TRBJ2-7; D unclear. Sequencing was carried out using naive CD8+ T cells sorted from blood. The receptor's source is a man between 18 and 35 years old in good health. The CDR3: CSVEDLYEQYF. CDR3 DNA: TGCAGCGTTGAAGATCTCTACGAGCAGTACTTC.